The 20 T cell receptor beta chains below all came from one sample that was sequenced in a study of OX40 agonist ivuxolimab in advanced cancers. The assay was immunoSEQ multiplex PCR, and TCRdb's table has in-frame clones only and misses some. There are about 25,000 clones in the sample; roughly 80% occur only once, and more than 1.4% lies in the top ten. The sample was CD4+ or CD8+ T cells sorted from blood, taken in a trial of the OX40 agonist ivuxolimab. The receptors originated from an adult with an advanced solid tumor such as melanoma, head and neck, liver or kidney cancer.

This clone is medium-sized (0.01 to 0.1%). The V and J genes are TRBV7-9 and TRBJ2-1; D call uncertain. The CDR3 sequence is 15 residues long. Germline lookup yields CDR1 SEHNR and CDR2 FQNEAQ (reference sequence). Trimming pared 4 bases from V and 6 bases from J, leaving 16 bases between. CDR3 nucleotides: TGTGCCAGCAGCTCCTTAACTGGGCCGGGCAATGAGCAGTTCTTC. It is translated as CASSSLTGPGNEQFF.

The rearrangement links TRBV6-5 to TRBJ1-2; possible D gene TRBD1, 5 bases. The V gene's germline CDR1 is MNHEY and CDR2 SVGAGI. The germline V and J ends were trimmed by 0 bases and 8 bases, with 19 bases remaining between them. There are 16 residues in the CDR3. The CDR3 sequence: CASSYSPGPNRDGYTF. CDR3 sequence (DNA): TGTGCCAGCAGTTACTCTCCTGGACCGAATCGGGACGGCTACACCTTC.

The rearrangement links TRBV4-1 to TRBJ2-2; 10 nucleotides line up with TRBD1. This CDR3 comprises 15 residues. V lost 3 bases and J lost 4; bases outside the gene matches: 2. Germline-derived CDR1 and CDR2 are MGHRA and YSYEKL. CDR3 bases: TGCGCCAGCAGCCAGTGGACAGGGGGCACCGGGGAGCTGTTTTTT. The encoded protein is CASSQWTGGTGELFF.

This clone has just a few counts. This chain connects TRBV4-2 to TRBJ2-5, with 11 nucleotides matching TRBD2. V gave up 0 bases and J gave up 9 bases; unmatched junction bases: 12. The CDR3 spans 17 residues. Per the germline V gene, CDR1 is LGHNA and CDR2 is YNFKEQ. Here the CDR3 reads CASSQDLASGGRVAQYF. CDR3 coding DNA: TGTGCCAGCAGCCAAGATTTGGCTAGCGGGGGGAGGGTGGCCCAGTACTTC.

This clone was observed a handful of times. J is TRBJ2-7 and V is TRBV2; no firm D call. The CDR3 totals 13 residues. CDR1 and CDR2 (germline): SNHLY, FYNNEI. The V gene lost 5 bases and the J gene lost 4 bases, with 12 bases spanning the gap. CDR3 DNA sequence: TGTGCCAGCAGTTCGACTGGGTTTTACGAGCAGTACTTC. As protein: CASSSTGFYEQYF. The variable domain in full, completed from reference TRBV2 and TRBJ2-7, reads EPEVTQTPSHQVTQMGQEVILRCVPISNHLYFYWYRQILGQKVEFLVSFYNNEISEKSEIFDDQFSVERPDGSNFTLKIRSTKLEDSAMYFCASSSTGFYEQYFGPGTRLTVT.

This sequence joins TRBV6-1 and TRBJ2-7; 9 positions match TRBD1. Germline V lookup: CDR1 MNHNS, CDR2 SASEGT. The CDR3 has 15 residues. V shed 4 bases, J shed 3 bases, and the junction held 7 bases outside the gene matches. CDR3: CASSAPGQGNYEQYF. DNA for the CDR3: TGTGCCAGCAGTGCCCCGGGACAGGGAAACTACGAGCAGTACTTC.

The chain is built from TRBV7-2 and TRBJ2-1; D is perhaps TRBD2 (6 bases). V was pared by 6 bases and J by 4 bases, with 16 bases between. Per germline, CDR1 SGHTA and CDR2 FQGNSA. This CDR3 spans 15 amino acids. The CDR3 protein is CASSPARTIYNEQFF. CDR3 coding DNA: TGTGCCAGCAGTCCAGCCAGGACTATATACAATGAGCAGTTCTTC.

The chain has TRBV4-3 and TRBJ1-3, with 7 bases that match TRBD1. The length of the CDR3 is 16 residues. After removal of 0 bases from V and 4 bases from J, the junction contained 6 bases not matched to a gene. Germline CDR1 is LGHNA and CDR2 is YSLEER. The CDR3 is CASSQEARGAGNTIYF. CDR3 sequence (DNA): TGCGCCAGCAGCCAAGAGGCCAGGGGGGCCGGAAACACCATATATTTT.

The V call is TRBV7-2, the J call TRBJ1-2; 9 nucleotides align to TRBD1. The CDR3 runs to 16 residues. J was trimmed by 2 bases and V by 4 bases; bases with no gene match: 8. CDR1 and CDR2 from the germline V gene are SGHTA and FQGNSA. This chain's CDR3 is CASSSPSGTGNYGYTF. CDR3 in DNA: TGTGCCAGCAGCTCTCCCTCCGGGACAGGGAACTATGGCTACACCTTC.

This clone was detected only once. The gene calls are TRBV30 and TRBJ1-2, with D uncertain. V gave up 2 bases and J gave up 6 bases, with 16 bases separating them. CDR3 size: 14 residues. Germline V gene sequence: CDR1 GTSNPN, CDR2 SVGIG (reference sequence). CDR3 DNA: TGTGCCTGGAGTAGGCCCCCCCGAAAGAATGGCTACACCTTC. Its translation: CAWSRPPRKNGYTF.

The V and J genes are TRBV5-6 and TRBJ2-5, with TRBD2 as a possible D gene (5 bases). The DNA end is a closer match to TRBJ2-7, so the J assignment may be wrong. Germline V CDR1 and CDR2: SGHDT, YYEEEE. This CDR3 comprises 15 residues. The CDR3 DNA is TGTGCCAGCAGCTCAGAGGGCCTCTATTCCTACGAGCAGTACTTC. It codes for CASSSEGLYSYEQYF.

This clone came up a few times. This chain links TRBV28 with TRBJ1-2; 9 bases match TRBD1. Germline V gives CDR1 MDHEN, CDR2 SYDVKM. The CDR3 consists of 17 residues. V lost 7 bases, J lost 5 bases, and 17 bases stayed unmatched. The CDR3 coding sequence is TGTGCCAGCAACTTCAATTTCCGGGACAGGGAATGGTATGGCTACACCTTC. Amino acid sequence: CASNFNFRDREWYGYTF.

V is TRBV5-4 and J is TRBJ1-1; D is undetermined. The CDR3 loop spans 13 amino acids. The V gene lost 6 bases and the J gene lost 3 bases, with 12 bases spanning the gap. Germline CDR1 and CDR2: SGHNT and YYREEE (reference sequence). This CDR3 reads CASKNSRDTEAFF. CDR3 nucleotide sequence: TGTGCCAGCAAAAATTCGAGGGACACTGAAGCTTTCTTT.

In regard to this clone: Different DNA sequences within this sample yield the same CDR3. This chain uses TRBV7-2 with TRBJ1-2; D perhaps matches TRBD1 (6 bases). Germline-derived CDR1 and CDR2 are SGHTA and FQGNSA. V was shortened by 0 bases and J by 8 bases, with 10 bases between the two germline ends. The CDR3 spans 13 residues. The CDR3 DNA reads TGTGCCAGCAGCTTAGCAGGGGGGCGGGGCTACACCTTC. Protein sequence: CASSLAGGRGYTF.

The DNA for the CDR3 is TGTGCCAGCAGCTTACGGACTGCCACTCAGACCCAGTACTTC. It codes for CASSLRTATQTQYF. The V call is TRBV7-6, the J call TRBJ2-5, with TRBD2 as a possible D gene (5 bases). This CDR3 has 14 amino acids. The V end was cut by 2 bases, the J end by 6 bases, with 13 bases between. Germline V gene lookup returns CDR1 SGHVS and CDR2 FNYEAQ.

V gene TRBV4-2 combines with J gene TRBJ2-7; 7 bases map to TRBD2. V lost 0 bases and J lost 6; bases outside the gene matches: 2. CDR1 and CDR2 from the germline V gene are LGHNA and YNFKEQ. The CDR3 spans 13 residues. The CDR3 spells CASSQESGGEQYF. CDR3 in DNA: TGTGCCAGCAGCCAAGAGTCGGGAGGCGAGCAGTACTTC.

This clone appeared a single time. The genes are TRBV19 and TRBJ2-1; D ambiguous. Germline V gene lookup returns CDR1 LNHDA and CDR2 SQIVND (reference sequence). This CDR3 has 15 amino acids. Trimming removed 5 bases from V and 5 bases from J, with 16 bases in between. The CDR3 DNA reads TGTGCCAGTAGTCGAACTACTTTAGGGAACAATGAGCAGTTCTTC. Its protein product is CASSRTTLGNNEQFF.

The V gene is TRBV9, the J gene TRBJ1-6; maybe TRBD1 (6 bases). Trimming took 0 bases from V and 4 from J, leaving 8 bases between them. The length of the CDR3 is 15 residues. Germline V gene sequence: CDR1 SGDLS, CDR2 YYNGEE. The CDR3: CASSVEDRYNSPLHF. As DNA, the CDR3 is TGTGCCAGCAGCGTAGAGGACAGATATAATTCACCCCTCCACTTT.

This clone was counted a few times. Other DNA variants within this sample encode the same CDR3. The chain joins TRBV18 to TRBJ1-1; D is perhaps TRBD1 (5 bases). The CDR3 contains 14 residues. Deletions cut 1 base from V and 1 base from J, with 7 bases between. The germline V gene has CDR1 KGHSH and CDR2 LQKENI. Here the CDR3 DNA reads TGTGCCAGCTCACCACAGACAGAGAACACTGAAGCTTTCTTT. Translating gives CASSPQTENTEAFF. The full variable domain, rest sourced from reference TRBV18 and TRBJ1-1, is NAGVMQNPRHLVRRRGQEARLRCSPMKGHSHVYWYRQLPEEGLKFMVYLQKENIIDESGMPKERFSAEFPKEGPSILRIQQVVRGDSAAYFCASSPQTENTEAFFGQGTRLTVV.

The chain couples TRBV6-1 to TRBJ1-1; the D is unclear. V lost 2 bases to trimming and J lost 0 bases, with 7 bases between them. This CDR3 comprises 14 residues. Germline V lookup: CDR1 MNHNS, CDR2 SASEGT. This CDR3 reads CASSELSMNTEAFF. For the CDR3, the DNA is TGTGCCAGCAGTGAATTGTCTATGAACACTGAAGCTTTCTTT.